Below, 17 T cell receptor beta chains from the same sample are listed, as sequenced in a study of T cells after yellow fever vaccination (dated by TCRdb to between 2018 and 2021). What the treatment or condition label conveys for this sample: live attenuated yellow fever vaccine strain. Library creation used 5' RACE. The sample was run on an Illumina NovaSeq 6000. TCRdb applied fastp at Q25 and MiXCR to the public reads, then kept only in-frame beta chains. Each CDR3 protein gets just one entry, which takes the most common genes and DNA from the rows behind it. The sample data list some 160,000 distinct CDR3 sequences, and over 7% of these were observed just once. Of the sample, approximately 39% falls within the top ten clones. The specimen comprised CD8+ T cells sorted from PBMCs, sampled 45 days after the yellow fever booster vaccination. All receptors derive from a man younger than 35 who received the YFV17D yellow fever vaccine.

The V and J genes are TRBV6-4 and TRBJ2-7; D call uncertain. Trimming left V 0 bases short and J 4 bases short, with 13 bases between. This CDR3 has 15 amino acids. Germline V gene data show CDR1 as MRHNA and CDR2 as SNTAGT. The CDR3 sequence: CASSDSSAVRYEQYV. The CDR3, as DNA: TGTGCCAGCAGTGACTCGTCGGCGGTGCGATACGAGCAGTACGTC.

This clonotype has only a few counts. J is TRBJ2-3 and V is TRBV7-8; the match to TRBD1 covers 7 bases. Trimming took 5 bases from V and 3 from J; bases not matched to a gene: 17. CDR1 and CDR2 from the germline V gene are SGHVS and FQNEAQ. The CDR3 runs 18 residues. CDR3 sequence reads: CASSRPEQGRVSTDTQYF. The CDR3 DNA follows: TGTGCCAGCAGCCGACCCGAACAGGGGCGGGTTTCGACAGATACGCAGTATTTT.

This rearrangement joins TRBV4-3 to TRBJ2-1; TRBD2 agrees at 8 bases. The trim removed 1 base at V and 6 bases at J, leaving 8 bases unmatched. This CDR3 is built from 16 residues. Per germline, CDR1 LGHNA and CDR2 YSLEER. This CDR3 reads CASSQVPSGPSNEQFF. The CDR3 DNA follows: TGCGCCAGCAGCCAAGTCCCTAGCGGGCCTTCCAATGAGCAGTTCTTC.

V gene TRBV7-9 combines with J gene TRBJ2-2; 7 nucleotides agree with TRBD2. Germline CDR1 SEHNR, CDR2 FQNEAQ (reference sequence). The CDR3 is 17 residues long. The V and J ends lost 1 base and 0 bases, in that order; junction bases with no gene match: 5. CDR3 sequence: CASSLVAGLTNTGELFF. DNA for the CDR3: TGTGCCAGCAGCTTAGTAGCGGGCCTCACGAACACCGGGGAGCTGTTTTTT.

V gene TRBV7-8 combines with J gene TRBJ1-5; D ambiguous. CDR3 length: 17 amino acids. V was trimmed by 0 bases and J by 5 bases, leaving 17 bases between them. Germline lookup yields CDR1 SGHVS and CDR2 FQNEAQ. In DNA form, the CDR3 reads TGTGCCAGCAGCTTAGCAAGGGCCCCGAGGCGCGATCAGCCCCAGCATTTT. Its protein product is CASSLARAPRRDQPQHF.

This clonotype was observed many times. This rearrangement joins TRBV5-6 to TRBJ2-5; TRBD2 might be the D (6 bases). Germline V lookup: CDR1 SGHDT, CDR2 YYEEEE. There are 15 residues in the CDR3. V was clipped by 1 base and J by 5 bases, with 15 bases between them. As DNA, the CDR3 is TGTGCCAGCAGCTTGAAGGACGGGGAGGTCGAGACCCAGTACTTC. Its protein is CASSLKDGEVETQYF.

The chain joins TRBV4-2 to TRBJ1-1, with 7 bases fitting TRBD1. V lost 6 bases and J lost 7; bases outside the gene matches: 14. Looked up from germline, CDR1 is LGHNA and CDR2 is YNFKEQ. The CDR3 is 15 amino acids. CDR3 DNA sequence: TGTGCCAGCAGGGACGTAGGGACAGTGGACGATGAAGCTTTCTTT. Encoded protein: CASRDVGTVDDEAFF.

V is TRBV6-1 and J is TRBJ1-5; 7 bases agree with TRBD1. The CDR3 is 15 residues long. Trimming removed 10 bases from V and 3 bases from J; junction bases left unmatched: 12. CDR1 is MNHNS, CDR2 SASEGT, per germline. Here the CDR3 DNA reads TGTGCCAACAAGACCACAGGGGAATCCAATCAGCCCCAGCATTTT. Translated, it gives CANKTTGESNQPQHF.

In this sample, this clonotype turned up a few times. V usage is TRBV6-2 or TRBV6-3 and J usage is TRBJ2-5; D gene uncertain. The CDR3 consists of 14 residues. V was cut by 6 bases and J by 5 bases, with 16 bases left in between. CDR1 and CDR2 (germline): MNHEY, SVGEGT. The CDR3 coding sequence is TGTGCCAGCAGCCCACCGGGCCTGACGGAGACCCAGTACTTC. This codes for CASSPPGLTETQYF.

This clonotype was counted only a few times. As DNA, the CDR3 is TGCAGTGCTAGAGAACCCCTCGGGCTGCGTACGCAGTATTTT. Protein sequence: CSAREPLGLRTQYF. This chain uses TRBV20-1 with TRBJ2-3; no firm D call. Germline lookup yields CDR1 DFQATT and CDR2 SNEGSKA (reference sequence). Trimming stripped 0 bases from V and 8 bases from J, with 15 bases between. This CDR3 is built from 14 residues.

The V call is TRBV29-1, the J call TRBJ1-2; D is possibly TRBD1 (5 bases). Trimming cost V 7 bases and J 10 bases, with 10 bases left between them. CDR1 and CDR2 (germline): SQVTM, ANQGSEA. The CDR3 runs 9 residues. This CDR3 is CSDGHDYTF. The CDR3 region has the DNA TGCAGCGACGGACACGACTACACCTTC.

The V call is TRBV27, the J call TRBJ1-5; possibly TRBD1 for D (6 bases). Trimming took 4 bases from V and 6 from J, leaving 13 bases between them. The CDR3 totals 14 residues. From germline, CDR1 is MNHEY and CDR2 SMNVEV (reference sequence). CDR3 in DNA: TGTGCCAGCAGTTACGGGGGGGCCAGTCAGCCCCAGCATTTT. Its translation: CASSYGGASQPQHF.

The chain links TRBV29-1 to TRBJ2-7; 9 positions match TRBD1. This CDR3 is built from 15 residues. Per germline, CDR1 SQVTM and CDR2 ANQGSEA. Trimming cost V 3 bases and J 4 bases; bases outside gene matches: 10. The CDR3 nucleotides are TGCAGCGTTGATAAGGGGAGACAGGGGGGGTACGAGCAGTACTTC. Amino acids: CSVDKGRQGGYEQYF.

This chain links TRBV4-1 with TRBJ1-4; D uncertain. Trimming cost V 1 base and J 5 bases, with 11 bases left between them. The CDR3 totals 15 residues. Germline CDR1 and CDR2: MGHRA and YSYEKL. CDR3 amino acids: CASSQVPGSNEKLFF. In DNA, the CDR3 is TGCGCCAGCAGCCAAGTACCAGGCTCGAATGAAAAACTGTTTTTT.

This clonotype occurred a few times. The chain combines TRBV7-3 with TRBJ2-3; TRBD1 matches at 7 bases. The ends lost 5 bases at V and 1 base at J; junction bases unmatched: 9. Looked up from germline, CDR1 is SGHTA and CDR2 is FQGTGA. The CDR3 is 16 residues long. The CDR3 DNA sequence: TGTGCCAGCAGCCTTAGACAGGGTAGGGGCACAGATACGCAGTATTTT. Its protein is CASSLRQGRGTDTQYF. The full variable domain, its missing parts supplied by reference TRBV7-3 and TRBJ2-3, is GAGVSQTPSNKVTEKGKYVELRCDPISGHTALYWYRQSLGQGPEFLIYFQGTGAADDSGLPNDRFFAVRPEGSVSTLKIQRTERGDSAVYLCASSLRQGRGTDTQYFGPGTRLTVL.

This clonotype has just a few counts. The gene calls are TRBV5-4 and TRBJ2-3, with D possibly matching TRBD2 (5 bases). Germline CDR1 reads SGHNT; CDR2 reads YYREEE (reference sequence). V shed 5 bases and J shed 5 bases, with 18 bases lying between them. There are 15 residues in the CDR3. The CDR3 spells CASSLLAGRRDTQYF. CDR3 nucleotide sequence: TGTGCCAGCAGTCTCCTGGCGGGTCGAAGAGATACGCAGTATTTT.

This clonotype appeared a few times. This sequence joins TRBV27 and TRBJ1-6; D may be TRBD1 (5 bases). The germline V gene encodes CDR1 MNHEY and CDR2 SMNVEV (reference sequence). The V end lost 7 bases, the J end lost 7 bases, and 8 bases lay between the germline ends. This CDR3 spans 12 amino acids. DNA of the CDR3: TGTGCCAGCAAGGAGGGGAATTCACCCCTCCACTTT. Its translation: CASKEGNSPLHF.